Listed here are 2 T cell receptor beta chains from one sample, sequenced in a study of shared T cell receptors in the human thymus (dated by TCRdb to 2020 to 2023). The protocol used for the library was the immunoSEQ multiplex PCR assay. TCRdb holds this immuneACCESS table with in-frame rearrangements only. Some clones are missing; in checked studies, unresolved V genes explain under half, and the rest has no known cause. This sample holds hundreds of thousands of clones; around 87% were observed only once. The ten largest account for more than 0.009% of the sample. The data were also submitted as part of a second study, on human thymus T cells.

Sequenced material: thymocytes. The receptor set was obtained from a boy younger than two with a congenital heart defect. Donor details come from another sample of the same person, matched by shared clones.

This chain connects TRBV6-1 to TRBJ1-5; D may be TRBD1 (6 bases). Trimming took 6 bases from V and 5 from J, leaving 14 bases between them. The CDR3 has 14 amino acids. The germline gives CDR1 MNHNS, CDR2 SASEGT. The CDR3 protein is CASRQGWKDQPQHF. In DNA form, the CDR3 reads TGTGCCAGCAGACAGGGTTGGAAGGATCAGCCCCAGCATTTT.

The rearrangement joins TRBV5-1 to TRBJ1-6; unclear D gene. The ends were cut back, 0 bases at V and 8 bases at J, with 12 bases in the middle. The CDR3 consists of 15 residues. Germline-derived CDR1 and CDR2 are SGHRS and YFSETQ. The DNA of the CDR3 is TGCGCCAGCAGCTTGGAGTTACGGCGGGATTCACCCCTCCACTTT. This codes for CASSLELRRDSPLHF. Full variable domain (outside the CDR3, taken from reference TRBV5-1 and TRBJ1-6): KAGVTQTPRYLIKTRGQQVTLSCSPISGHRSVSWYQQTPGQGLQFLFEYFSETQRNKGNFPGRFSGRQFSNSRSEMNVSTLELGDSALYLCASSLELRRDSPLHFGNGTRLTVT.